These 10 T cell receptor beta chains were sequenced from one sample in a study of regulatory T cells in long-lasting Graves disease. Time point in this sample: newly diagnosed GD, antithyroid drugs for less than 3 months. The TCR library was prepared using RNA isolated from PBMCs. Building the TCR beta libraries relied on iRepertoire HTBI primers, and CDR3 regions underwent Arm-PCR. Each CDR3 protein is one row after TCRdb ran MiXCR on the multiplex PCR reads. In the table there are some 370,000 distinct CDR3 sequences, around 11% of which are singletons. These data were also reused for a study on T cells in Graves' hyperthyroidism and ophthalmopathy.

The sequencing used peripheral blood mononuclear cells (PBMCs), collected at new diagnosis, from a patient treated with antithyroid drugs. The origin of the receptors is a woman between 18 and 29 years old with Graves disease.

Regarding this clonotype: A single base separates this from a much larger clone, so it may be a read error. V is TRBV18 and J is TRBJ1-4; D is unresolved. Germline CDR1 and CDR2: KGHSH and LQKENI. This CDR3 region has 12 residues. The CDR3 DNA sequence: TGTGCCAGCTCACCTAATGGTGAAAGACTGTTTTTT. As protein: CASSPNGERLFF.

In its sample, this clonotype was seen many times. The rearrangement uses TRBV7-2 and TRBJ1-2, with no clear D. This CDR3 region has 14 residues. The germline V gene encodes CDR1 SGHTA and CDR2 FQGNSA. V was trimmed by 5 bases and J by 4 bases, leaving 14 bases between them. For the CDR3, the DNA is TGTGCCAGCAGCCCCAGGCGGGGAGGCTATGGCTACACCTTC. It encodes CASSPRRGGYGYTF.

This clonotype was seen at least ten times. The V gene is TRBV11-2, the J gene TRBJ2-3, with D perhaps TRBD2 (7 bases). CDR3 size: 18 residues. With 5 bases removed from V and 2 bases from J, the gap between germline ends came to 23 bases. The germline CDR1 and CDR2 sequences are SGHAT and FQNNGV. CDR3 region: CASSARGGRRTFTDTQYF. Written as DNA, the CDR3 is TGTGCCAGCAGCGCGAGGGGGGGACGGCGGACGTTCACAGATACGCAGTATTTT.

The CDR3 here is CASSPLAATGGSGANVLTF. The CDR3 nucleotides read TGTGCCAGCAGCCCACTCGCCGCGACAGGAGGCTCTGGGGCCAACGTCCTGACTTTC. V usage is TRBV3-1 and J usage is TRBJ2-6; maybe TRBD1 (6 bases). The CDR3 is 19 residues long. The V end lost 4 bases, the J end lost 0 bases, and 19 bases lay between the germline ends. Germline CDR1 LGHDT, CDR2 YNNKEL (reference sequence).

The sample holds many counts of this clonotype. This rearrangement joins TRBV20-1 to TRBJ2-3; D is uncertain. V lost 0 bases and J 1 base, leaving 11 bases between the germline ends. The CDR3 extends over 15 amino acids. Germline assignment: CDR1 DFQATT and CDR2 SNEGSKA (reference sequence). CDR3 sequence: CSARDSSRGTDTQYF. As DNA, the CDR3 is TGCAGTGCTAGAGATAGCTCCCGGGGCACAGATACGCAGTATTTT.

This clonotype was detected ten times or more. The chain carries TRBV6-5 and TRBJ1-6; 7 bases align to TRBD1. The CDR3 is made up of 16 amino acids. V lost 2 bases to trimming and J lost 5 bases; unmatched junction nucleotides: 6. CDR1 MNHEY and CDR2 SVGAGI come from the germline V gene. Here the CDR3 DNA reads TGTGCCAGCAGTTACATGGGACAGAGCCATAATTCACCCCTCCACTTT. Encoded protein: CASSYMGQSHNSPLHF.

The chain recombines TRBV7-2 with TRBJ1-5; D ambiguous. V shed 2 bases and J shed 5 bases, with 7 bases lying between them. Germline CDR1 SGHTA, CDR2 FQGNSA. The CDR3 loop spans 13 amino acids. The CDR3 here is CASSLPGYQPQHF. The CDR3 DNA sequence: TGTGCCAGCAGCTTACCCGGATATCAGCCCCAGCATTTT.

This clonotype has more than one count but fewer than ten. The rearrangement uses TRBV6-5 and TRBJ1-6; 7 bases are shared with TRBD1. Germline V CDR1 and CDR2: MNHEY, SVGAGI. The CDR3 is made up of 15 amino acids. Trimming cost V 4 bases and J 9 bases; bases outside gene matches: 9. The CDR3 loop is CASSFRQGLGSPLHF. CDR3 DNA sequence: TGTGCCAGCAGTTTCCGACAGGGCTTGGGTTCACCCCTCCACTTT.

In its sample, this clonotype was seen many times. The chain has TRBV7-2 and TRBJ2-3; TRBD2 aligns across 8 bases. V shed 3 bases, J shed 0 bases, and the junction held 8 bases outside the gene matches. The CDR3 is made up of 17 amino acids. Looked up from germline, CDR1 is SGHTA and CDR2 is FQGNSA. CDR3 region: CASSLILSGISTDTQYF. CDR3 in DNA: TGTGCCAGCAGCTTGATACTTAGCGGGATTAGCACAGATACGCAGTATTTT.

This clonotype was detected ten times or more. The chain couples TRBV12-5 to TRBJ1-1, with a possible D match to TRBD1 (5 bases). In germline, CDR1 is LGHNT, CDR2 FRNRAP. V was shortened by 3 bases and J by 2 bases, with 16 bases between the two germline ends. The CDR3 length is 16 residues. For the CDR3, the DNA is TGTGCTAGTGGTTTAACCCCACACAGGAGAAACACTGAAGCTTTCTTT. This encodes CASGLTPHRRNTEAFF.